One sample yielded the 14 T cell receptor beta chains listed below, sequenced in a study of blood T cell repertoires in COVID-19. The data were produced by immunoSEQ multiplex PCR, yet TCRdb's version contains in-frame clones alone and is incomplete. Among 110,000 to 150,000 clones listed, 84% were seen once. Sample: peripheral blood. Receptors originate from a human donor in a cohort sampled during active COVID-19.

V is TRBV20-1 and J is TRBJ2-5; 7 nucleotides line up with TRBD2. Trimming took 3 bases from V and 6 from J; bases not matched to a gene: 10. The CDR3 has 14 residues. Germline CDR1 reads DFQATT; CDR2 reads SNEGSKA (reference sequence). As DNA, the CDR3 is TGCAGTGCTAGTGGTGGCGGGAGTAGGAAGACCCAGTACTTC. Its translation is CSASGGGSRKTQYF.

The V call is TRBV5-5, the J call TRBJ1-4; 7 bases line up with TRBD1. The germline V gene has CDR1 SGHKS and CDR2 YYEKEE (reference sequence). The CDR3 spans 14 residues. V gave up 7 bases and J gave up 8 bases; unmatched junction bases: 11. CDR3 sequence reads: CASGPPTGREKLFF. The CDR3 region has the DNA TGTGCCAGCGGCCCTCCGACAGGGAGAGAAAAACTGTTTTTT. Full variable domain (rest looked up from reference TRBV5-5 and TRBJ1-4): DAGVTQSPTHLIKTRGQQVTLRCSPISGHKSVSWYQQVLGQGPQFIFQYYEKEERGRGNFPDRFSARQFPNYSSELNVNALLLGDSALYLCASGPPTGREKLFFGSGTQLSVL.

The chain combines TRBV5-5 with TRBJ2-3, with D perhaps TRBD1 (5 bases). The CDR3 consists of 15 residues. The V gene lost 0 bases and the J gene lost 6 bases, with 14 bases spanning the gap. Germline CDR1 SGHKS, CDR2 YYEKEE (reference sequence). The DNA for the CDR3 is TGTGCCAGCAGCTTGGCGGTGACAGTGCGGGATACGCAGTATTTT. Its translation is CASSLAVTVRDTQYF.

This clone has just a few counts. The rearrangement links TRBV19 to TRBJ2-2; D is unclear. Germline assignment: CDR1 LNHDA and CDR2 SQIVND (reference sequence). V lost 8 bases and J 1 base, leaving 14 bases between the germline ends. CDR3 length: 15 amino acids. In DNA form, the CDR3 reads TGTGCCAGTTCCAGGCAGGTATTGAACACCGGGGAGCTGTTTTTT. Encoded protein: CASSRQVLNTGELFF.

The gene calls are TRBV27 and TRBJ2-3; 7 bases map to TRBD1. The germline gives CDR1 MNHEY, CDR2 SMNVEV (reference sequence). The junction had 6 bases not matched to a gene; V was cut back by 6 bases and J by 3 bases. CDR3 length equals 14 residues. For the CDR3, the DNA is TGTGCCAGCAGGAGGACAGGACTTACAGATACGCAGTATTTT. As protein: CASRRTGLTDTQYF.

This clone was seen more than once but under ten times. The chain carries TRBV3-1 (or the pseudogene TRBV3-2) and TRBJ1-3; D might be TRBD1 (6 bases). The CDR3 consists of 16 residues. Trimming pared 4 bases from V and 0 bases from J, leaving 13 bases between. Germline CDR1 is LGHDT and CDR2 is YNNKEL (reference sequence). The DNA of the CDR3 is TGTGCCAGCAGCCGCCCAAGGGACATCTCTGGAAACACCATATATTTT. It encodes CASSRPRDISGNTIYF.

This chain uses TRBV3-1 (or the pseudogene TRBV3-2) with TRBJ2-1, with 13 bases aligning to TRBD2. J lost 8 bases, V lost 0 bases, and 10 bases had no gene match. Germline CDR1 is LGHDT and CDR2 is YNNKEL (reference sequence). The CDR3 is made up of 18 amino acids. The CDR3 here is CASSQEWGLAGFIYEQFF. CDR3 coding DNA: TGTGCCAGCAGCCAAGAATGGGGACTAGCGGGATTCATATATGAGCAGTTCTTC.

The rearrangement uses TRBV19 and TRBJ1-2, with D tentatively TRBD1 (6 bases). Looked up from germline, CDR1 is LNHDA and CDR2 is SQIVND (reference sequence). CDR3 length: 14 amino acids. Trimming removed 4 bases from V and 6 bases from J, with 15 bases in between. CDR3 sequence (DNA): TGTGCCAGTAGTACCCCCCCCAGGGGCCATGGCTACACCTTC. This translates into CASSTPPRGHGYTF.

CDR3: CASSLSAPRELFF. In DNA, the CDR3 is TGTGCCAGCAGTTTATCCGCGCCCCGGGAGCTGTTTTTT. The chain is built from TRBV12-3 or TRBV12-4 and TRBJ2-2; D ambiguous. The CDR3 loop spans 13 amino acids. The V gene lost 2 bases and the J gene lost 9 bases, with 10 bases spanning the gap.

This clone has a single count. The V gene is TRBV19, the J gene TRBJ2-2, with TRBD2 matching over 11 bases. CDR3 length equals 14 residues. J lost 6 bases, V lost 5 bases, and 2 bases had no gene match. The germline V gene has CDR1 LNHDA and CDR2 SQIVND (reference sequence). The CDR3 loop reads CASSLAGGPGELFF. In nucleotides, the CDR3 is TGTGCCAGTAGTTTAGCGGGAGGGCCCGGGGAGCTGTTTTTT.

V gene TRBV6-2 or TRBV6-3 combines with J gene TRBJ2-7; 9 positions match TRBD1. The germline V gene encodes CDR1 MNHEY and CDR2 SVGEGT. The V segment lost 6 bases and the J segment 2 bases; nucleotides outside the gene matches: 8. The CDR3 runs to 15 residues. The CDR3 loop is CASSDRGRAPYEQYV. The CDR3 region has the DNA TGTGCCAGCAGCGACAGGGGGAGGGCACCCTACGAGCAGTACGTC.

The chain combines TRBV7-2 with TRBJ2-3; TRBD2 matches at 15 bases. The CDR3 runs to 18 residues. V trimming: 0 bases; J trimming: 5 bases; junction bases outside the gene matches: 6. The germline V gene encodes CDR1 SGHTA and CDR2 FQGNSA. In DNA form, the CDR3 reads TGTGCCAGCAGCTTAGCGCAGGGACTAGCGGGGGGCCAAGATACGCAGTATTTT. It specifies CASSLAQGLAGGQDTQYF.

The V call is TRBV28, the J call TRBJ1-2; 8 nucleotides match TRBD1. This CDR3 has 14 amino acids. J was trimmed by 12 bases and V by 1 base; bases with no gene match: 10. Per germline, CDR1 MDHEN and CDR2 SYDVKM. DNA for the CDR3: TGTGCCAGCAGTTTATCGCGGACAGGGAACAGCGACACCTTC. It translates to CASSLSRTGNSDTF.

The rearrangement links TRBV6-5 to TRBJ1-1; TRBD1 aligns across 8 bases. Trimming took 4 bases from V and 6 from J; bases not matched to a gene: 10. The CDR3 spans 15 residues. The germline CDR1 and CDR2 sequences are MNHEY and SVGAGI. The CDR3 loop is CASSSITGGWAEAFF. The CDR3 coding sequence is TGTGCCAGCAGTTCAATTACAGGGGGATGGGCTGAAGCTTTCTTT.